These T cell receptor beta chains were read from a single sample in a study of cytomegalovirus exposure and HLA in healthy donors. Sequencing was performed with immunoSEQ multiplex PCR; in TCRdb, only in-frame clones are kept and a portion is missing. The table has 180,000 or so clones, about 75% seen once. Input material: PBMCs. The receptors derive from a woman aged 40-49 years in good health and CMV-seropositive. The CDR3 runs from the conserved cysteine through the conserved F or W. Fields, in order: D gene, V gene, clone size, J gene, CDR3 DNA, CDR3 protein. The D gene is left open where the match is weak. Rows may omit the clone size; those that give it use once, few, many or a size class.

TRBD1	TRBV19	.	TRBJ1-1	TGTGCCAGTAGTATAGGGGGCAGGGGGCTTGAAGCTTTCTTT	CASSIGGRGLEAFF
TRBD1	TRBV18	once	TRBJ2-5	TGTGCCAGCTCACCCACAGGGGGGCGAGAGACCCAGTACTTC	CASSPTGGRETQYF
TRBD1	TRBV7-9	.	TRBJ2-7	TGTGCCAGCAGCGCCCGGACAGGGGGGTCCTACGAGCAGTACTTC	CASSARTGGSYEQYF
.	TRBV29-1	.	TRBJ2-5	TGCAGCGTTGACGGTGTGGAGACTCAAGGGACCCAGTACTTC	CSVDGVETQGTQYF
.	TRBV6-5	.	TRBJ2-1	TGTGCCAGCAGTCCCAGCGGGTTCTCTTACAATGAGCAGTTCTTC	CASSPSGFSYNEQFF
.	TRBV28	.	TRBJ2-7	TGTGCCAGCGGGGTCAGGGGATTAACCTACGAGCAGTACTTC	CASGVRGLTYEQYF
TRBD1	TRBV9	.	TRBJ1-1	TGTGCCAGCAGCGTAGTTAAACTGGGTCCGGGACAGGGAAGCCCTGAAGCTTTCTTT	CASSVVKLGPGQGSPEAFF
.	TRBV15	.	TRBJ2-1	TGTGCCACCAGCAGAGATACGCGGGACAATGAGCAGTTCTTC	CATSRDTRDNEQFF
.	TRBV6-5	few	TRBJ2-5	TGTGCCAGCAGGCGGTCCGGGAGTAGTCAAGAGACCCAGTACTTC	CASRRSGSSQETQYF
.	TRBV2	once	TRBJ2-3	TGTGCCAGCAGTGACCTAGGGGTAGGCACAGATACGCAGTATTTT	CASSDLGVGTDTQYF
TRBD1	TRBV9	.	TRBJ2-7	TGTGCCAGCAGCGTAGGCCCCGGACAGGATTCCTACGAGCAGTACTTC	CASSVGPGQDSYEQYF
TRBD2	TRBV4-2	.	TRBJ2-7	TGTGCCAGCAGCCAAGATAGCAGCGGGGGATGGTCCTCCTACGAGCAGTACTTC	CASSQDSSGGWSSYEQYF
.	TRBV5-1	.	TRBJ1-3	TGCGCCAGCAGCCCCACCGGACAGCATTCTGGAAACACCATATATTTT	CASSPTGQHSGNTIYF
.	TRBV28	.	TRBJ2-5	TGTGCCAGCAGCTTGACAGATGCGCGAGAGACCCAGTACTTC	CASSLTDARETQYF
.	TRBV27	few	TRBJ1-2	TGTGCCAGCAGTTCTGGGGGGGCCGTTAACTATGGCTACACCTTC	CASSSGGAVNYGYTF
TRBD1	TRBV4-1	.	TRBJ1-4	TGCGCCAGCAGCCGAGGTAACAGGGGAGGTTATAGAGCTAATGAAAAACTGTTTTTT	CASSRGNRGGYRANEKLFF
TRBD1	TRBV28	few	TRBJ1-1	TGTGCCAGCAGCCTTGGGGGACAGGCCACTGAAGCTTTCTTT	CASSLGGQATEAFF
TRBD1	TRBV2	.	TRBJ2-2	TGTGCCAGCAGTAGACAGGGTCCCACCGGGGAGCTGTTTTTT	CASSRQGPTGELFF
TRBD2	TRBV10-3	.	TRBJ2-3	TGTGCCATCAGTGAGTCCGGGCCGGGACTAGCGGGAGATTGGGTGAGCACAGATACGCAGTATTTT	CAISESGPGLAGDWVSTDTQYF
.	TRBV9	.	TRBJ1-5	TGTGCCAGCAGCGACGGGACACCTGGGGGCAATCAGCCCCAGCATTTT	CASSDGTPGGNQPQHF
.	TRBV19	once	TRBJ2-6	TGTGCCAGTAGTAATCAGGGGCTGGGAGGGGCCAACGTCCTGACTTTC	CASSNQGLGGANVLTF
.	TRBV2	.	TRBJ1-1	TGTGCCAGCAGACTTAACAGGGCAGGGGACACTGAAGCTTTCTTT	CASRLNRAGDTEAFF
TRBD2	TRBV11-2	.	TRBJ2-1	TGTGCCAGCAGCCTGGGACTAGCGGGAGGGTCACTCGGTGAGCAGTTCTTC	CASSLGLAGGSLGEQFF
TRBD2	TRBV2	once	TRBJ2-2	TGTGCCAGCAGGGGGACTAGCGGGAGGGGAACCGGGGAGCTGTTTTTT	CASRGTSGRGTGELFF
.	TRBV25-1	.	TRBJ1-4	TGTGCCAGCAGTGATTCAGCGGGGGGTATTAATGAAAAACTGTTTTTT	CASSDSAGGINEKLFF
TRBD1	TRBV18	.	TRBJ1-1	TGTGCCAGCTCACCAATGGAGGCAGGGGGAGACACTGAAGCTTTCTTT	CASSPMEAGGDTEAFF
TRBD2	TRBV4-2	.	TRBJ2-1	TGTGCCAGCAGCCAAGAGGGTAGCGGGAGAGGTGAGCAGTTCTTC	CASSQEGSGRGEQFF
TRBD1	TRBV7-8	.	TRBJ2-2	TGTGCCAGCAGCTTAGTCGGGCGGCAGGGGGCATTCGGGGAGCTGTTTTTT	CASSLVGRQGAFGELFF
TRBD2	TRBV10-2	.	TRBJ2-7	TGCGCCAGCAGGGGGACTAGCGGGAATCGGTACGAGCAGTACTTC	CASRGTSGNRYEQYF
TRBD2	TRBV30	once	TRBJ2-3	TGTGCCTGGAGTGTAGGCTCGGGGGGGCCCCTAGGTACGCAGTATTTT	CAWSVGSGGPLGTQYF
.	TRBV7-6	.	TRBJ2-1	TGTGCCAGCAGCTTAGCAGGGAGAGGCAATGAGCAGTTCTTC	CASSLAGRGNEQFF
TRBD1	TRBV7-9	.	TRBJ1-2	TGTGCCAGCAGCTTAGAAGGGCCGGGACAGGGGGCCCGGGGCTACACCTTC	CASSLEGPGQGARGYTF
TRBD2	TRBV10-3	.	TRBJ2-7	TGTGCCATCAGTGCCAGGGGACTAGCGGGATCAAAAGGATCCGAGCAGTACTTC	CAISARGLAGSKGSEQYF
.	TRBV19	.	TRBJ1-2	TGTGCCAGTAGTATAGAAGGTGGAGGGACCGGCTATGGCTACACCTTC	CASSIEGGGTGYGYTF
.	TRBV10-3	.	TRBJ2-1	TGTGCCATCAGTTTCTCCAATGCGGGAAGCTCCTACAATGAGCAGTTCTTC	CAISFSNAGSSYNEQFF
.	TRBV5-1	.	TRBJ2-7	TGCGCCAGCAGCTTGGATTCTAGCTTCTACGAGCAGTACTTC	CASSLDSSFYEQYF
.	TRBV9	.	TRBJ2-2	TGTGCCAGCAGCGTAGTACGGACCGGGGAGCTGTTTTTT	CASSVVRTGELFF
TRBD1	TRBV28	.	TRBJ1-2	TGTGCCAGCCTCGACAGGGTAGCCTATGGCTACACCTTC	CASLDRVAYGYTF
.	TRBV6-1	once	TRBJ2-7	TGTGCCAGCAGTTTAACAGGGAGGGGATCCTACGAGCAGTACTTC	CASSLTGRGSYEQYF
TRBD1	TRBV7-6	.	TRBJ1-3	TGTGCCAGCAGCTTGGCGGGACAGAGCTCTGGAAACACCATATATTTT	CASSLAGQSSGNTIYF
TRBD2	TRBV7-9	.	TRBJ2-5	TGTGCCAGCAGCTCGACTAGCCTCTGGGCCCAGTACTTC	CASSSTSLWAQYF
TRBD1	TRBV11-2	once	TRBJ1-1	TGTGCCAGCAGCTCTCCTTGGACAGGGGGACCGGACACTGAAGCTTTCTTT	CASSSPWTGGPDTEAFF
TRBD2	TRBV28	once	TRBJ2-7	TGTGCCAGCAGCTCTACGGGACTAGCGGGACGGAGCTCCTACGAGCAGTACTTC	CASSSTGLAGRSSYEQYF
.	TRBV11-2	.	TRBJ2-1	TGTGCCAGCAGCTCCCCGAACGTTCGGGAGTTCTTC	CASSSPNVREFF
.	TRBV14	.	TRBJ2-3	TGTGCCAGCAGCCCATGGCGGCAGGGCACTAGCACAGATACGCAGTATTTT	CASSPWRQGTSTDTQYF
TRBD1	TRBV18	.	TRBJ2-7	TGTGCCAGCTCACCAGGTGTGGGGTGGACAGGCGCCGACTCCTACGAGCAGTACTTC	CASSPGVGWTGADSYEQYF
.	TRBV14	.	TRBJ2-3	TGTGCCAGCAGCCAAGATCCTAGCGGAGGGGGGAGAGATACGCAGTATTTT	CASSQDPSGGGRDTQYF
TRBD2	TRBV7-2	.	TRBJ2-3	TGTGCCAGCAGCTTAGTAGCGGGAGGGCTTATCGGCACAGATACGCAGTATTTT	CASSLVAGGLIGTDTQYF
TRBD2	TRBV9	once	TRBJ2-7	TGTGCCAGCAGCGTCCGAGCGGGAGGTTACGGGCAGTACTTC	CASSVRAGGYGQYF
TRBD2	TRBV4-1	.	TRBJ2-7	TGCGCCAGCAGCCAAGACCCAGGGAGGGCCTACGAGCAGTACTTC	CASSQDPGRAYEQYF
.	TRBV28	few	TRBJ2-5	TGTGCCAGCAGCTTAGGACTGTTTCAAGAGACCCAGTACTTC	CASSLGLFQETQYF
TRBD2	TRBV5-4	few	TRBJ2-7	TGTGCCAGCAGCGGACCACGGACTAGTCGCGAGCAGTACTTC	CASSGPRTSREQYF
.	TRBV19	.	TRBJ2-3	TGTGCCAGTAGTCACCGAGTCAAGCCGTACACAGATACGCAGTATTTT	CASSHRVKPYTDTQYF
.	TRBV7-9	.	TRBJ2-7	TGTGCCAGCAGCCCCACAGACTACGAGCAGTACTTC	CASSPTDYEQYF
.	TRBV7-9	.	TRBJ2-7	TGTGCCAGCAGCCCCCGCGACTTAGACCTTACCGAGCAGTACTTC	CASSPRDLDLTEQYF
.	TRBV29-1	.	TRBJ2-7	TGCAGCGTTGTTGAGGGTTCCTACGAGCAGTACTTC	CSVVEGSYEQYF
.	TRBV5-4	once	TRBJ2-1	TGTGCCAGCAGCTTGTCCCAGGGTTATGAGCAGTTCTTC	CASSLSQGYEQFF